What follows is one TCR beta chain and its context. This sample stems from a study of T cell responses to AZD1222 COVID-19 vaccine. Measured with immunoSEQ multiplex PCR; TCRdb has only the in-frame clones, and not every one. Among 95,000 to 150,000 clones listed, 70% to 90% were seen once. The germline V gene encodes CDR1 SGHTA and CDR2 FQGNSA. The CDR3 covers 11 residues. V was clipped by 3 bases and J by 1 base, with 0 bases between them. The V and J genes are TRBV7-2 and TRBJ2-5; D is uncertain. This specimen was peripheral blood, taken on day 0 of AZD1222 vaccination. The sequence was obtained from an adult in good health. The CDR3 DNA reads TGTGCCAGCAGCTTCCAAGAGACCCAGTACTTC. This sequence encodes CASSFQETQYF.